These 20 T cell receptor beta chains were sequenced from one sample in a study of graft-versus-host responses after intestinal transplantation. Sequenced by immunoSEQ multiplex PCR; TCRdb stores in-frame clones only, minus some. The data contain 98,000 or so clones, roughly 83% of them seen just once; the ten biggest clones take up almost 1.5%. Sequencing used PBMCs, obtained 255 days after intestinal transplant. The receptors were sampled from a human patient who received an intestinal transplant, so some T cells may come from the graft donor.

The chain recombines TRBV6-6 with TRBJ2-2, with D possibly TRBD2 on 5 matching bases. The CDR3 extends over 14 amino acids. Germline V lookup: CDR1 MNHNY, CDR2 SVGAGI (reference sequence). V was cut by 7 bases and J by 5 bases, with 14 bases left in between. The CDR3 DNA reads as TGTGCCAGCACCTCGAGGGAAAATACCGGGGAGCTGTTTTTT. Protein: CASTSRENTGELFF.

The chain employs TRBV2 and TRBJ1-2, with D possibly TRBD1 on 5 matching bases. Germline values: CDR1 SNHLY, CDR2 FYNNEI. This CDR3 has 11 residues. V was shortened by 5 bases and J by 7 bases, with 8 bases between the two germline ends. The CDR3: CASSLGGGYTF. Written as DNA, the CDR3 is TGTGCCAGCAGTTTGGGGGGTGGCTACACCTTC.

The J gene is TRBJ2-7, the V gene TRBV5-4; D unclear. Looked up from germline, CDR1 is SGHNT and CDR2 is YYREEE (reference sequence). The CDR3 length is 14 residues. V was clipped by 4 bases and J by 2 bases, with 13 bases between them. The CDR3: CASSGNRNPYEQYF. The CDR3 DNA sequence: TGTGCCAGCAGCGGAAACAGAAACCCCTACGAGCAGTACTTC.

This chain joins TRBV6-1 and TRBJ1-6, with 11 bases fitting TRBD1. CDR1 is MNHNS, CDR2 SASEGT, per germline. V gave up 1 base and J gave up 7 bases; unmatched junction bases: 6. The CDR3 sequence is 17 residues long. In nucleotides, the CDR3 is TGTGCCAGCAGTGAAGACTGGACAGGGGGCTGGAATTCACCCCTCCACTTT. Translating it yields CASSEDWTGGWNSPLHF.

This clone was found once. DNA of the CDR3: TGTGCCAGTAGTATTTTGACATACACAGATACGCAGTATTTT. It translates to CASSILTYTDTQYF. The V and J genes are TRBV19 and TRBJ2-3, with no clear D. Deletions cut 3 bases from V and 2 bases from J, with 9 bases between. Germline loops: CDR1 LNHDA, CDR2 SQIVND (reference sequence). The CDR3 consists of 14 residues.

The J gene is TRBJ2-1, the V gene TRBV7-8; TRBD2 matches at 15 bases. CDR1 is SGHVS, CDR2 FQNEAQ, per germline. This CDR3 comprises 16 residues. Trimming took 1 base from V and 13 from J; bases not matched to a gene: 8. The CDR3 DNA follows: TGTGCCAGCAGCTTAGGCCCGGGACTAGCGGGAGGCCATCAGTTCTTC. Translated, it gives CASSLGPGLAGGHQFF.

This clone was seen just once. V and J are TRBV18 and TRBJ1-1; TRBD1 aligns across 8 bases. The CDR3 length is 13 residues. The trim removed 3 bases at V and 11 bases at J, leaving 8 bases unmatched. The germline V gene has CDR1 KGHSH and CDR2 LQKENI. The DNA of the CDR3 is TGTGCCAGCTCACCTGGGGACAGGAGGTTGGCTTTCTTT. Its protein product is CASSPGDRRLAFF.

To note about this clone: The identical CDR3 is also encoded by other nucleotide sequences in the sample. This sequence joins TRBV18 and TRBJ2-2; no reliable D call. The ends were cut back, 2 bases at V and 5 bases at J, with 3 bases in the middle. This CDR3 is 12 amino acids long. Germline-derived CDR1 and CDR2 are KGHSH and LQKENI. In DNA, the CDR3 is TGTGCCAGCTCACCAGTTACCGGGGAGCTGTTTTTT. Translated: CASSPVTGELFF.

The CDR3 DNA reads TGTGCCAGCAGCTTAGAAGGGGCCTCAAGCTACAATGAGCAGTTCTTC. Its protein product is CASSLEGASSYNEQFF. This chain joins TRBV7-2 and TRBJ2-1, with D possibly being TRBD1 (5 bases). The CDR3 has 16 amino acids. Germline lookup yields CDR1 SGHTA and CDR2 FQGNSA. Trimming left V 1 base short and J 3 bases short, with 13 bases between.

V is TRBV11-2 and J is TRBJ2-5, with D tentatively TRBD2 (5 bases). Germline loops: CDR1 SGHAT, CDR2 FQNNGV. V gave up 3 bases and J gave up 3 bases, with 8 bases separating them. The CDR3 loop spans 13 amino acids. As DNA, the CDR3 is TGTGCCAGCAGCTTGTCGGGGAAAGAGACCCAGTACTTC. Translated, it gives CASSLSGKETQYF.

This clone showed up just a few times. CDR3 bases: TGTGCCAGCTCAGCTGGGGGCGGTCGGTACGAAAAACTGTTTTTT. It translates to CASSAGGGRYEKLFF. The chain carries TRBV18 and TRBJ1-4; D is perhaps TRBD1 (6 bases). The CDR3 spans 15 residues. V was cut by 5 bases and J by 8 bases, with 18 bases left in between. CDR1 is KGHSH, CDR2 LQKENI, per germline.

The rearrangement joins TRBV27 to TRBJ2-2; 10 bases map to TRBD2. Germline V gene lookup returns CDR1 MNHEY and CDR2 SMNVEV (reference sequence). V lost 2 bases, J lost 1 base, and 1 base stayed unmatched. The CDR3 runs to 16 residues. The CDR3 sequence: CASSLIAGGNTGELFF. The DNA for the CDR3 is TGTGCCAGCAGTTTAATAGCGGGAGGGAACACCGGGGAGCTGTTTTTT.

The J gene is TRBJ2-5, the V gene TRBV28, with 13 bases identical to TRBD2. Germline CDR1 MDHEN, CDR2 SYDVKM. The CDR3 runs to 14 residues. The trim removed 6 bases at V and 4 bases at J, leaving 2 bases unmatched. The CDR3 sequence is CASRTSGRSETQYF. CDR3 nucleotide sequence: TGTGCCAGCAGGACTAGCGGGAGGTCAGAGACCCAGTACTTC.

This clone is a singleton in its sample. CDR3 residues: CASSPRDSYEQYF. For the CDR3, the DNA is TGTGCCAGCTCACCCCGGGACAGCTACGAGCAGTACTTC. The chain joins TRBV18 to TRBJ2-7; TRBD1 matches 7 bases. V trimming: 3 bases; J trimming: 3 bases; junction bases outside the gene matches: 2. The germline V gene has CDR1 KGHSH and CDR2 LQKENI. This CDR3 contains 13 residues.

V gene TRBV28 combines with J gene TRBJ2-1; D is unresolved. The germline CDR1 and CDR2 sequences are MDHEN and SYDVKM. Trimming left V 5 bases short and J 10 bases short, with 18 bases between. The CDR3 consists of 14 residues. The CDR3: CASSLSPRSREQFF. The CDR3 DNA reads as TGTGCCAGCAGTCTCTCCCCCAGGTCCCGGGAGCAGTTCTTC.

The V gene is TRBV7-2, the J gene TRBJ1-4; maybe TRBD1 (6 bases). Looked up from germline, CDR1 is SGHTA and CDR2 is FQGNSA. Trimming stripped 0 bases from V and 8 bases from J, with 10 bases between. The CDR3 extends over 14 amino acids. Written as DNA, the CDR3 is TGTGCCAGCAGCTTAGCGCTAGGGGGGGAAAAACTGTTTTTT. It translates to CASSLALGGEKLFF.

The chain couples TRBV11-2 to TRBJ2-7; a possible D gene is TRBD1 (5 bases). Germline assignment: CDR1 SGHAT and CDR2 FQNNGV. The CDR3 has 12 amino acids. Trimming removed 5 bases at V and 4 bases at J, with 9 bases between. CDR3 bases: TGTGCCAGCAGCCGAGGACATTACGAGCAGTACTTC. Translated, it gives CASSRGHYEQYF.

The rearrangement uses TRBV6-4 and TRBJ2-3; D is ambiguous. V was shortened by 4 bases and J by 2 bases, with 7 bases between the two germline ends. In germline, CDR1 is MRHNA, CDR2 SNTAGT. The CDR3 spans 13 residues. The CDR3 spells CASSGSSTDTQYF. The CDR3 DNA follows: TGTGCCAGCAGTGGGTCCTCCACAGATACGCAGTATTTT.

The V and J genes are TRBV7-2 and TRBJ2-7; 8 bases line up with TRBD2. After removal of 3 bases from V and 2 bases from J, the junction contained 3 bases not matched to a gene. This CDR3 is built from 14 residues. Germline V gene lookup returns CDR1 SGHTA and CDR2 FQGNSA. CDR3 region: CASSFVAGTYEQYF. The CDR3 DNA follows: TGTGCCAGCAGCTTCGTAGCGGGGACCTACGAGCAGTACTTC.

This clone was seen a single time. The V gene is TRBV9, the J gene TRBJ1-3, with D maybe TRBD1 (5 bases). The CDR3 is made up of 14 amino acids. Germline assignment: CDR1 SGDLS and CDR2 YYNGEE. Trimming took 3 bases from V and 4 from J, leaving 11 bases between them. This chain's CDR3 is CASSASRTGNTIYF. For the CDR3, the DNA is TGTGCCAGCAGCGCGAGTCGGACAGGAAACACCATATATTTT.